This T cell receptor beta chain was obtained from a study of T cell responses to AZD1222 COVID-19 vaccine. Study-level findings and limits: Repertoire sampling happened only post peak T cell response.

The method was immunoSEQ multiplex PCR; TCRdb's version includes in-frame clones alone and lacks a portion of them. The table shows about 130,000 clones, with over 85% occurring only once. A word on this clone: Its matching antigen is unknown.

The specimen comprised peripheral blood, sampled 28 days after the second AZD1222 dose. This clonotype originated in an adult who received the AZD1222 COVID-19 vaccine.

CDR3 amino acids: CASSLASFWNRIMNTEAFF. As DNA, the CDR3 is TGTGCCAGCAGCTTAGCGAGTTTTTGGAACAGGATAATGAACACTGAAGCTTTCTTT. This chain connects TRBV7-9 to TRBJ1-1; D is perhaps TRBD1 (5 bases). Trimming stripped 0 bases from V and 0 bases from J, with 20 bases between. This CDR3 region has 19 residues. The V gene's germline CDR1 is SEHNR and CDR2 FQNEAQ (reference sequence).